The 24 T cell receptor beta chains listed next were all sequenced from one sample in a study of blood T cells in healthy people across ages (dated by TCRdb to between 2014 and 2017). The method behind the library was 5' RACE. Instrument used: Illumina HiSeq 2500. A second PCR of roughly 7 to 11 cycles was performed with a sample-barcoded 5' primer and a J-beta primer mix. TCRdb cleaned the public reads at Q25 with fastp, built clones with MiXCR and kept in-frame beta chains. Merged by CDR3 protein, the rows form single entries marked with the most common genes and DNA. The sample yields more than 900,000 distinct CDR3 sequences; almost 30% were counted once. The top ten clones comprise around 9.6% of the sample. Separately, the same data were catalogued under a study of T cells of mothers and their children.

The sequenced material came from blood. The receptors here all came from a woman aged 40 to 50 in good health.

With regard to this clonotype: The junction does not match germline at one end; this may be a read error. The rearrangement uses TRBV5-1 and TRBJ2-3, with 8 bases fitting TRBD2. The CDR3 loop spans 15 amino acids. CDR1 and CDR2 from the germline V gene are SGHRS and YFSETQ. CDR3 sequence: CASSLGGGTTDTQYF. The CDR3 coding sequence is TGTGCCAGCAGCTTAGGCGGGGGGACCACAGATACGCAGTATTTT.

This clonotype was seen only once. The gene calls are TRBV15 and TRBJ1-5; D is ambiguous. Trimming took 3 bases from V and 0 from J, leaving 9 bases between them. The CDR3 consists of 15 residues. Germline V gives CDR1 LNHNV, CDR2 YYDKDF (reference sequence). CDR3 in DNA: TGTGCCACCAGCAGGTCAGGAGATAGCAATCAGCCCCAGCATTTT. Protein sequence: CATSRSGDSNQPQHF.

This clonotype was seen more than once but under ten times. The chain links TRBV6-6 to TRBJ2-1; D is possibly TRBD1 (5 bases). Germline V gene sequence: CDR1 MNHNY, CDR2 SVGAGI (reference sequence). Trimming shortened V by 6 bases and J by 4 bases, and 10 bases separated the two germline ends. This CDR3 has 13 amino acids. The CDR3 sequence: CASSGRQYNEQFF. In DNA form, the CDR3 reads TGTGCCAGCAGCGGCAGACAGTACAATGAGCAGTTCTTC.

Comment on this clonotype: A much bigger clone sits one base away, suggesting this may be a read error. The V gene is TRBV29-1, the J gene TRBJ2-1; 8 bases match TRBD2. V lost 1 base, J lost 6 bases, and 8 bases stayed unmatched. The V gene's germline CDR1 is SQVTM and CDR2 ANQGSEA. The CDR3 is 15 amino acids. The CDR3 spells CSVEASGGGSNEQFF. CDR3 DNA: TGCAGCGTTGAAGCATCGGGCGGGGGGAGCAATGAGCAGTTCTTC.

Details on this clonotype: A clone one base away is much larger, so this may be a read error. Without the conserved terminal phenylalanine or tryptophan, this CDR3 likely stems from a read error. The J gene is TRBJ1-2, the V gene TRBV11-2, with D possibly TRBD1 on 6 matching bases. The CDR3 extends over 16 amino acids. V was trimmed by 5 bases and J by 3 bases, leaving 19 bases between them. Germline V gene data show CDR1 as SGHAT and CDR2 as FQNNGV. The CDR3: CASSPIGGQKDYGYTC. CDR3 in DNA: TGTGCCAGCAGCCCTATTGGAGGACAGAAGGACTATGGCTACACCTGC.

This clonotype occurred a few times. The chain has TRBV24-1 and TRBJ2-3; D is tentatively TRBD1 or TRBD2 (5 bases each). Germline V gene sequence: CDR1 KGHDR, CDR2 SFDVKD. CDR3 length equals 16 residues. V was shortened by 2 bases and J by 4 bases, with 15 bases between the two germline ends. CDR3 residues: CATSDSTGTVPDTQYF. In nucleotides, the CDR3 is TGTGCCACCAGTGATTCGACCGGGACGGTACCAGATACGCAGTATTTT.

Ten or more counts support this clonotype. The chain employs TRBV27 and TRBJ2-1; D is perhaps TRBD1 (5 bases). Germline V gene sequence: CDR1 MNHEY, CDR2 SMNVEV (reference sequence). There are 12 residues in the CDR3. V gave up 2 bases and J gave up 8 bases, with 7 bases separating them. Written as DNA, the CDR3 is TGTGCCAGCAGTTTACAGGGCCATGAGCAGTTCTTC. It is translated as CASSLQGHEQFF.

In its sample, this clonotype was seen a few times. The chain recombines TRBV9 with TRBJ2-1; the D gene could be TRBD1 or TRBD2 (5 bases each). Trimming shortened V by 7 bases and J by 9 bases, and 14 bases separated the two germline ends. This CDR3 is 12 amino acids long. Per the germline V gene, CDR1 is SGDLS and CDR2 is YYNGEE. CDR3 coding DNA: TGTGCCAGCGGGACCTCCCAGCTTGAGCAGTTCTTC. Protein: CASGTSQLEQFF. The full variable domain, its missing parts supplied by reference TRBV9 and TRBJ2-1, is DSGVTQTPKHLITATGQRVTLRCSPRSGDLSVYWYQQSLDQGLQFLIQYYNGEERAKGNILERFSAQQFPDLHSELNLSSLELGDSALYFCASGTSQLEQFFGPGTRLTVL.

This clonotype has just a few counts. V gene TRBV20-1 combines with J gene TRBJ2-1, with 7 bases matching TRBD1. This CDR3 is built from 15 residues. Trimming at V came to 5 bases and at J to 7 bases, leaving 14 bases not matched to a gene. The germline V gene has CDR1 DFQATT and CDR2 SNEGSKA (reference sequence). This CDR3 is CSAGRQGIRVNEQFF. The CDR3 DNA reads TGCAGTGCTGGCCGACAGGGAATCCGGGTTAATGAGCAGTTCTTC.

As for this clonotype: A much larger clonotype is one base distant, so this may be a read error. This sequence joins TRBV7-9 and TRBJ2-6, with a tentative D call TRBD1 (6 bases). The CDR3 runs to 19 residues. Germline V gene sequence: CDR1 SEHNR, CDR2 FQNEAQ (reference sequence). CDR3 bases: TGTACCAGCAGTCACAACACGCTCGGGACATCTACTGGGGCCAACGTCCTGACTTTC. Protein sequence: CTSSHNTLGTSTGANVLTF.

This clonotype was picked up many times. The gene calls are TRBV6-4 and TRBJ2-3, with 9 bases aligning to TRBD2. CDR3 length: 16 residues. The germline CDR1 and CDR2 sequences are MRHNA and SNTAGT. Trimming removed 0 bases from V and 5 bases from J; junction bases left unmatched: 6. CDR3 amino acids: CASSDSGGGARDTQYF. The CDR3 region has the DNA TGTGCCAGCAGTGACTCGGGCGGGGGGGCCCGAGATACGCAGTATTTT.

In this sample, this clonotype turned up a few times. The chain combines TRBV18 with TRBJ1-1; D gene uncertain. CDR1 is KGHSH, CDR2 LQKENI, per germline. The CDR3 sequence is 14 residues long. V was clipped by 2 bases and J by 0 bases, with 7 bases between them. The CDR3 nucleotides are TGTGCCAGCTCACCAACGCTCATGAACACTGAAGCTTTCTTT. It is translated as CASSPTLMNTEAFF.

This clonotype has a handful of counts. The chain has TRBV7-2 and TRBJ1-1; no firm D call. V was cut by 2 bases and J by 4 bases, with 11 bases left in between. This CDR3 region has 14 residues. Per germline, CDR1 SGHTA and CDR2 FQGNSA. The CDR3 here is CASSLQAWGTEAFF. The CDR3 nucleotides read TGTGCCAGCAGCTTACAGGCTTGGGGCACTGAAGCTTTCTTT.

The chain links TRBV12-3 or TRBV12-4 to TRBJ2-4, with D perhaps TRBD2 (5 bases). V was cut by 5 bases and J by 15 bases, with 23 bases left in between. This CDR3 is built from 14 residues. The CDR3 DNA is TGTGCCAGCAGTCGGAAGTTGAGGGAGAACATCCGGTACTTC. It encodes CASSRKLRENIRYF.

In regard to this clonotype: An end of the junction does not agree with germline; a read error may underlie this. The rearrangement uses TRBV6-5 and TRBJ1-6; D is perhaps TRBD1 (5 bases). The length of the CDR3 is 16 residues. Per germline, CDR1 MNHEY and CDR2 SVGAGI. The CDR3 DNA reads as TGTGCTAGCAGTTCAGACAGCGGCTCCTATAATTCACCCCTCCACTTT. This encodes CASSSDSGSYNSPLHF.

The chain couples TRBV28 to TRBJ1-2; unclear D gene. This CDR3 is 15 amino acids long. In germline, CDR1 is MDHEN, CDR2 SYDVKM. Trimming removed 4 bases from V and 1 base from J, with 13 bases in between. CDR3 nucleotide sequence: TGTGCCAGCAGTTACCCGGAAATGCTTAACTATGGCTACACCTTC. Amino acids: CASSYPEMLNYGYTF.

The chain is built from TRBV18 and TRBJ2-1, with TRBD1 matching over 7 bases. The CDR3 sequence is 16 residues long. The V and J ends lost 0 bases and 7 bases, in that order; junction bases with no gene match: 9. CDR1 and CDR2 (germline): KGHSH, LQKENI. The CDR3 loop is CASSPPERGRGNEQFF. The CDR3 nucleotides read TGTGCCAGCTCACCACCGGAAAGGGGGCGAGGAAATGAGCAGTTCTTC.

The V and J genes are TRBV7-3 and TRBJ2-2, with D unresolved. The CDR3 is 13 amino acids. V was clipped by 3 bases and J by 3 bases, with 5 bases between them. Germline loops: CDR1 SGHTA, CDR2 FQGTGA. In DNA form, the CDR3 reads TGTGCCAGCAGCTTGATCCACACCGGGGAGCTGTTTTTT. Translating it yields CASSLIHTGELFF.

This clonotype was found many times. V usage is TRBV30 and J usage is TRBJ2-5; D may be TRBD1 (5 bases). The CDR3 is 15 residues long. The V end lost 4 bases, the J end lost 1 base, and 16 bases lay between the germline ends. Germline-derived CDR1 and CDR2 are GTSNPN and SVGIG (reference sequence). The CDR3, as DNA: TGTGCCTGGATTGGGAATGGACACCGCCAAGAGACCCAGTACTTC. Residues: CAWIGNGHRQETQYF.

This chain links TRBV20-1 with TRBJ1-1; maybe TRBD1 (5 bases). The CDR3 covers 13 residues. Trimming cost V 3 bases and J 4 bases, with 12 bases left between them. Germline-derived CDR1 and CDR2 are DFQATT and SNEGSKA (reference sequence). The CDR3 is CSASVRDPTEAFF. In DNA, the CDR3 is TGCAGTGCTAGTGTTCGGGACCCCACTGAAGCTTTCTTT.

This clonotype was seen many times. CDR3 nucleotides: TGTGCCAGCAGTTACCTCGACAACTATGGCTACACCTTC. Its translation is CASSYLDNYGYTF. This chain uses TRBV6-2 or TRBV6-3 with TRBJ1-2; no clear D. The CDR3 has 13 amino acids. Trimming left V 2 bases short and J 2 bases short, with 6 bases between. CDR1 and CDR2 from the germline V gene are MNHEY and SVGEGT.

The V and J genes are TRBV12-3 or TRBV12-4 and TRBJ1-5, with D unresolved. V dropped 5 bases and J dropped 3 bases, with 17 bases sitting between them. CDR3 length: 16 residues. Written as DNA, the CDR3 is TGTGCCAGCAGTCCGAGGGAGGGCAGGTCCAATCAGCCCCAGCATTTT. It translates to CASSPREGRSNQPQHF.

This clonotype was counted many times. The rearrangement links TRBV20-1 to TRBJ2-7; D not certain. This CDR3 is built from 14 residues. Germline-derived CDR1 and CDR2 are DFQATT and SNEGSKA (reference sequence). The germline V and J ends were trimmed by 0 bases and 9 bases, with 18 bases remaining between them. CDR3 sequence: CSARDKNREVAQYF. CDR3 coding DNA: TGCAGTGCTAGAGATAAGAATCGTGAAGTAGCGCAGTACTTC.

The V call is TRBV6-6, the J call TRBJ2-1; unclear D gene. Looked up from germline, CDR1 is MNHNY and CDR2 is SVGAGI (reference sequence). Between the trimmed V and J ends, which lost 4 bases and 6 bases, there was a span of 13 bases. The CDR3 is 14 amino acids. CDR3 nucleotide sequence: TGTGCCAGCAGTTCGAGGACCCTAGGCAATGAGCAGTTCTTC. Residues: CASSSRTLGNEQFF.